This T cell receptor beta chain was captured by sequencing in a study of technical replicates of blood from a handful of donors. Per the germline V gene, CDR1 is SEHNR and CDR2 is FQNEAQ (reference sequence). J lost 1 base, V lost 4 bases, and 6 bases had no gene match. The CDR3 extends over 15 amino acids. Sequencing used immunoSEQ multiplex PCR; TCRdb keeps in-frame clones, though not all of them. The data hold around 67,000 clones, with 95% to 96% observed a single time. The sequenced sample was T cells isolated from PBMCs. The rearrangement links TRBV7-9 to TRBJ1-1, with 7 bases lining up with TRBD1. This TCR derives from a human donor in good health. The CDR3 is CASSYAGTENTEAFF. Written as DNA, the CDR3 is TGTGCCAGCAGCTACGCCGGGACAGAGAACACTGAAGCTTTCTTT.